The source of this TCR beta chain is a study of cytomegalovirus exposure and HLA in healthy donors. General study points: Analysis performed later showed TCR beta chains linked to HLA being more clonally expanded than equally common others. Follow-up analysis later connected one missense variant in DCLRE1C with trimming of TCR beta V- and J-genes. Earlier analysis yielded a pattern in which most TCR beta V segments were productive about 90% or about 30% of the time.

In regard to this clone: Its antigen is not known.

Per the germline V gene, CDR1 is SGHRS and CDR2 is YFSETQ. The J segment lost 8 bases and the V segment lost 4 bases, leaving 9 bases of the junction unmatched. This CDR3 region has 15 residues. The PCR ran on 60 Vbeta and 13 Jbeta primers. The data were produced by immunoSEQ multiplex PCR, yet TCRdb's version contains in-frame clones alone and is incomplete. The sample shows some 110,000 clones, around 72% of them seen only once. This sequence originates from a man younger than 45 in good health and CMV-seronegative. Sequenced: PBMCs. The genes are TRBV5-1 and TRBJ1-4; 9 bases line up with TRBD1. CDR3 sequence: CASSETGTGYEKLFF. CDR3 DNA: TGCGCCAGCAGCGAAACCGGGACAGGGTACGAAAAACTGTTTTTT.